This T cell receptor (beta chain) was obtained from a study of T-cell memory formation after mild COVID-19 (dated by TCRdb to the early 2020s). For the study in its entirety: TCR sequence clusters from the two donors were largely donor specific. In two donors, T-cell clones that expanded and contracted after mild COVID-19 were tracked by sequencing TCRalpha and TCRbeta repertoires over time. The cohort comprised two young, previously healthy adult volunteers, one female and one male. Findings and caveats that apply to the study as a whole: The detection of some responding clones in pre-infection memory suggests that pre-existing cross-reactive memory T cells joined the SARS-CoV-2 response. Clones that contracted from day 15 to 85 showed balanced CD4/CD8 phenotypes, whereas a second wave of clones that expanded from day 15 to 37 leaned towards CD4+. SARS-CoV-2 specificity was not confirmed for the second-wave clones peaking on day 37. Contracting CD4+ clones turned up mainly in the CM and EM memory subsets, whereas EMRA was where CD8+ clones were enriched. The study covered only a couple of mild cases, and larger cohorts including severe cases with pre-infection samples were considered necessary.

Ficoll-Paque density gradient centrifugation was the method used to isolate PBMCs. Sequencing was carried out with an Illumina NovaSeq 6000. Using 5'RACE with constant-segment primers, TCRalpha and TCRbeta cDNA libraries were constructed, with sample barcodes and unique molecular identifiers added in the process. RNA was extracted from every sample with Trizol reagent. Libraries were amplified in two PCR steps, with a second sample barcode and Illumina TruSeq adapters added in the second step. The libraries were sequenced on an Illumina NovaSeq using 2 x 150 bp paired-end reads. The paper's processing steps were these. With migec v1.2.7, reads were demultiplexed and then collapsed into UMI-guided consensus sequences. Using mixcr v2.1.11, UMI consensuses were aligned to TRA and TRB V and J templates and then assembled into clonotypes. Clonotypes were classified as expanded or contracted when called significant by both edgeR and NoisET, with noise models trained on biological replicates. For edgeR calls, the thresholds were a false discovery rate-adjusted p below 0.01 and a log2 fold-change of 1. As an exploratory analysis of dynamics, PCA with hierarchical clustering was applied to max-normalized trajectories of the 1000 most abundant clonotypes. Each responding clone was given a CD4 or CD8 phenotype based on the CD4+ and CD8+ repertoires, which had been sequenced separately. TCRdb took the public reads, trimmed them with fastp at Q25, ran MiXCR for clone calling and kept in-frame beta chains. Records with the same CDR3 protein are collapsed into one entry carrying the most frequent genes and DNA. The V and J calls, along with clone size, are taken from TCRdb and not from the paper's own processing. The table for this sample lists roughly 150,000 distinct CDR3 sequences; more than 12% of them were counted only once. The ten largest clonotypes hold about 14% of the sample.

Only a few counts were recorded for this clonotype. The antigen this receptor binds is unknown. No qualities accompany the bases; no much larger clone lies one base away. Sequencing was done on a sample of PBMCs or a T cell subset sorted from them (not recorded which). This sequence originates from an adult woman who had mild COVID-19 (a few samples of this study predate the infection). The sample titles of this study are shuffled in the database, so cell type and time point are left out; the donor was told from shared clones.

The CDR3 reads CASSTAPQGASTDTQYF. The DNA is as follows: TGTGCCAGTAGTACGGCCCCTCAGGGGGCTAGCACAGATACGCAGTATTTT. Recombination linked TRBV19 to TRBJ2-3; TRBD1 lines up with 8 middle nucleotides. The CDR3 contains 17 residues, cysteine and phenylalanine counted. Only CDR3 DNA is held: 51 bases, read in frame from base 1. CDR1 LNHDA and CDR2 SQIVND were looked up in the germline V gene (reference sequence). Trimming takes 4 bases off V and 0 bases off J; junction bases not matched to a gene: 9.